Listed below are T cell receptor beta chains from one sample, sequenced in a study of post-analysis software for immune sequencing data. TCRdb used MiXCR to reprocess the PCR reads, holding one entry per CDR3 protein. The sample has fewer than 850,000 distinct CDR3 sequences; 40% to 55% are singletons. The sample taken for sequencing was blood. The receptors derive from a girl aged 5-17 years with multiple sclerosis. Each CDR3 is given with its conserved first and last residue. Fields, in order: clone size, J gene, D gene, V gene, CDR3 DNA, CDR3 protein. A D gene is named only where the DNA matches it firmly. Not all rows give a size; the values are once, few, many and, for expanded clones, a class.

clone_size: -
j_call: TRBJ2-1
d_call: TRBD2
v_call: TRBV9
cdr3_nt: TGTGCCAGCAGCGTTACTAGCGGGAGTGACAATGAGCAGTTCTTC
cdr3_aa: CASSVTSGSDNEQFF

clone_size: -
j_call: TRBJ2-5
d_call: -
v_call: TRBV2
cdr3_nt: TGTGCCAGCAGTGAAGCGGGCCAGGGAGTAGGGCTCCAAGAGACCCAGTACTTC
cdr3_aa: CASSEAGQGVGLQETQYF

clone_size: -
j_call: TRBJ2-5
d_call: -
v_call: TRBV7-2
cdr3_nt: TGTGCCAGCAGCTACCGGATTCAAGAGACCCAGTACTTC
cdr3_aa: CASSYRIQETQYF

clone_size: many
j_call: TRBJ2-3
d_call: -
v_call: TRBV12-3/TRBV12-4
cdr3_nt: TGTGCCAGCAGCTTAGCAGATACGCAGTATTTT
cdr3_aa: CASSLADTQYF

clone_size: -
j_call: TRBJ2-7
d_call: TRBD2
v_call: TRBV20-1
cdr3_nt: TGCAGTGCTCGGGCTAGCGGGAGAAGGCCCTACGAGCAGTACTTC
cdr3_aa: CSARASGRRPYEQYF

clone_size: few
j_call: TRBJ1-4
d_call: TRBD1
v_call: TRBV5-1
cdr3_nt: TGCGCCAGCAGCCCCCGGACAGGGGAAGTTGAAAAACTGTTTTTT
cdr3_aa: CASSPRTGEVEKLFF

clone_size: -
j_call: TRBJ2-1
d_call: -
v_call: TRBV29-1
cdr3_nt: TGCAGCGTTGTGGATGTGGGCAATGAGCAGTTCTTC
cdr3_aa: CSVVDVGNEQFF

clone_size: few
j_call: TRBJ2-5
d_call: -
v_call: TRBV12-3/TRBV12-4
cdr3_nt: TGTGCCAGCAGTTTAGAGGATTCCTGGGAGACCCAGTACTTC
cdr3_aa: CASSLEDSWETQYF

clone_size: many
j_call: TRBJ2-3
d_call: TRBD2
v_call: TRBV9
cdr3_nt: TGTGCCAGCAGCGTAGGACTAGCGGGAGGAGATACGCAGTATTTT
cdr3_aa: CASSVGLAGGDTQYF

clone_size: -
j_call: TRBJ2-7
d_call: -
v_call: TRBV20-1
cdr3_nt: TGCAGTGCCGGACTCGGCAGGGGCTCCTACGAGCAGTACTTC
cdr3_aa: CSAGLGRGSYEQYF

clone_size: -
j_call: TRBJ2-7
d_call: -
v_call: TRBV7-9
cdr3_nt: TGTGCCAGCAGCTTAGGGCAGAAAAGCTCCTACGAGCAGTACTTC
cdr3_aa: CASSLGQKSSYEQYF

clone_size: -
j_call: TRBJ2-1
d_call: TRBD2
v_call: TRBV29-1
cdr3_nt: TGCAGCGCCCCGGGAGGCGCTAACCATGAGCAGTTCTTC
cdr3_aa: CSAPGGANHEQFF

clone_size: -
j_call: TRBJ2-7
d_call: -
v_call: TRBV6-5
cdr3_nt: TGTGCCAGCTCTGGGGGGAGCCCTTACGAGCAGTACTTC
cdr3_aa: CASSGGSPYEQYF

clone_size: -
j_call: TRBJ2-3
d_call: -
v_call: TRBV10-3
cdr3_nt: TGTGCCATCCAATCTAGAGGGACAAACACAGATACGCAGTATTTT
cdr3_aa: CAIQSRGTNTDTQYF

clone_size: -
j_call: TRBJ2-3
d_call: TRBD2
v_call: TRBV4-1
cdr3_nt: TGCGCCAGCAGCCGACAGCGGGAGATCACAGATACGCAGTATTTT
cdr3_aa: CASSRQREITDTQYF

clone_size: -
j_call: TRBJ2-1
d_call: TRBD2
v_call: TRBV2
cdr3_nt: TGTGCCAGCAGTGTAACATTTGGACTAGCGGCCGCCGGGTTCTACAATGAGCAGTTCTTC
cdr3_aa: CASSVTFGLAAAGFYNEQFF

clone_size: -
j_call: TRBJ2-7
d_call: -
v_call: TRBV5-1
cdr3_nt: TGCGCCAGCAGCTATACCGGGACGGGGAATCTCGAGCAGTACTTC
cdr3_aa: CASSYTGTGNLEQYF

clone_size: few
j_call: TRBJ1-6
d_call: -
v_call: TRBV7-8
cdr3_nt: TGTGCCAGCAGCTTAAGAGCAGCTAATTCACCCCTCCACTTT
cdr3_aa: CASSLRAANSPLHF

clone_size: -
j_call: TRBJ2-1
d_call: -
v_call: TRBV7-9
cdr3_nt: TGTGCCAGCAGCTTAGTGGGAGTCCATAATGAGCGGTTCTTC
cdr3_aa: CASSLVGVHNERFF

clone_size: few
j_call: TRBJ2-5
d_call: -
v_call: TRBV4-2
cdr3_nt: TGTGCCAGCAGCCAAGATCAGTTTCAGACCCAGTACTTC
cdr3_aa: CASSQDQFQTQYF

clone_size: few
j_call: TRBJ2-5
d_call: -
v_call: TRBV12-3/TRBV12-4
cdr3_nt: TGTGCCAGCAGTTCTCCGGGTCTCGGGGAGACCCAGTACTTC
cdr3_aa: CASSSPGLGETQYF

clone_size: few
j_call: TRBJ2-7
d_call: TRBD1
v_call: TRBV5-6
cdr3_nt: TGTGCCAGCAGCTTCCTTTCCGGGACAGGGAGGAACGAGCAGTACTTC
cdr3_aa: CASSFLSGTGRNEQYF

clone_size: -
j_call: TRBJ2-1
d_call: -
v_call: TRBV6-1
cdr3_nt: TGTGCCAGCACCGTGAGGGGTTCCTACAATGAGCAGTTCTTC
cdr3_aa: CASTVRGSYNEQFF

clone_size: -
j_call: TRBJ2-1
d_call: -
v_call: TRBV29-1
cdr3_nt: TGCAGCGTTGAAGATATTGCGGGATCCTACAATGAGCAGTTCTTC
cdr3_aa: CSVEDIAGSYNEQFF

clone_size: -
j_call: TRBJ1-5
d_call: TRBD1
v_call: TRBV6-1
cdr3_nt: TGTGCCAGCAGCTCAATTCGACAGGGTACGATGGATCAGCCCCAGCATTTT
cdr3_aa: CASSSIRQGTMDQPQHF

clone_size: -
j_call: TRBJ2-1
d_call: -
v_call: TRBV7-9
cdr3_nt: TGTGCCAGCAGCTCCTCGCAGCGGCCCTACAATGAGCAGTTCTTC
cdr3_aa: CASSSSQRPYNEQFF

clone_size: -
j_call: TRBJ1-1
d_call: -
v_call: TRBV29-1
cdr3_nt: TGCAGCGTTGCGGATCTGAACACTGAAGCTTTCTTT
cdr3_aa: CSVADLNTEAFF

clone_size: -
j_call: TRBJ1-2
d_call: TRBD1
v_call: TRBV29-1
cdr3_nt: TGCAGCGCTCCTTCCTGGGACAGGGACTATGGCTACACCTTC
cdr3_aa: CSAPSWDRDYGYTF

clone_size: -
j_call: TRBJ2-7
d_call: -
v_call: TRBV10-3
cdr3_nt: TGTGCCATCAGTGAGTCAATTGGACCCTACAATGAGCAGTACTTC
cdr3_aa: CAISESIGPYNEQYF

clone_size: -
j_call: TRBJ1-1
d_call: TRBD1
v_call: TRBV2
cdr3_nt: TGTGCCAGCGGTTCCGGACAGGGGTCATTGAACACTGAAGCTTTCTTT
cdr3_aa: CASGSGQGSLNTEAFF

clone_size: once
j_call: TRBJ2-1
d_call: -
v_call: TRBV20-1
cdr3_nt: TGCAGTGCTAGAGACGGACTATCCCCCTACAATGAGCAGTTCTTC
cdr3_aa: CSARDGLSPYNEQFF